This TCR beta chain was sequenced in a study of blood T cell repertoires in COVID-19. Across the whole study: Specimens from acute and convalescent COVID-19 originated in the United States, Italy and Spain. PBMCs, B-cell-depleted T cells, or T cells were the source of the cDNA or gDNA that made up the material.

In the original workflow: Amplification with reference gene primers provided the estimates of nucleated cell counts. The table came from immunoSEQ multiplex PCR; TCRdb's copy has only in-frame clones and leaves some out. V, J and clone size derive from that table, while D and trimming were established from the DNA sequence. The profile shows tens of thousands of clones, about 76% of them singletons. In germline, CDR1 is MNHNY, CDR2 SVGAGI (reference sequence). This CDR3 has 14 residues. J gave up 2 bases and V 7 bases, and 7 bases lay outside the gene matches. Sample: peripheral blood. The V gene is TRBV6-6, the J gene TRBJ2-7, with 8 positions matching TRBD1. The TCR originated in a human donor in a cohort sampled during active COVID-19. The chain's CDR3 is CASNLPGQAYEQYF. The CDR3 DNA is TGTGCCAGCAACCTGCCGGGACAGGCCTACGAGCAGTACTTC.